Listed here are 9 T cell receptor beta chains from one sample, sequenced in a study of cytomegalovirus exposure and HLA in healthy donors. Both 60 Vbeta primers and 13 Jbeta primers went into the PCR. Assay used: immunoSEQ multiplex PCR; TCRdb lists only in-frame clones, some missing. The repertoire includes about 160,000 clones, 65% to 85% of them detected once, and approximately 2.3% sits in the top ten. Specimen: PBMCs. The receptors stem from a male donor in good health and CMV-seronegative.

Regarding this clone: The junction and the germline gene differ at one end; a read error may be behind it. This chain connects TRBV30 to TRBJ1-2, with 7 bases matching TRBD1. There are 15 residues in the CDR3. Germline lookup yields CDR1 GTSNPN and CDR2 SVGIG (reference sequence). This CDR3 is CAGYLQGLPNYGYPF. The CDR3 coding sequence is TGTGCCGGTTATCTACAGGGGCTCCCTAACTATGGCTACCCCTTC.

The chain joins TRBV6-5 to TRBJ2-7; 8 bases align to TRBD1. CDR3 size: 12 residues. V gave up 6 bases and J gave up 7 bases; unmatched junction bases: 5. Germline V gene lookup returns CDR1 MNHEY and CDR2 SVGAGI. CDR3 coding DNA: TGTGCCAGCAGACGGACAGGGAAAGAGCAGTACTTC. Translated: CASRRTGKEQYF.

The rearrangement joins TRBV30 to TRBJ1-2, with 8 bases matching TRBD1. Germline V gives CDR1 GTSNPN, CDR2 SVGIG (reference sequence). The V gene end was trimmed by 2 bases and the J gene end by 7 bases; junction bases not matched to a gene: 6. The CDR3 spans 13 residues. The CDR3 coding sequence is TGTGCCTGGAGTCTGGACAGGGAGGGTGGCTACACCTTC. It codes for CAWSLDREGGYTF.

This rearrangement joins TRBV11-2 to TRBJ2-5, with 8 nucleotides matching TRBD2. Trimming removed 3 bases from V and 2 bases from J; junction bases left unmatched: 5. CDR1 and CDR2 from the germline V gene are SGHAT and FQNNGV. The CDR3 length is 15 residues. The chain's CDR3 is CASSFGGAPQETQYF. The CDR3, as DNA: TGTGCCAGCAGCTTCGGGGGGGCCCCGCAAGAGACCCAGTACTTC.

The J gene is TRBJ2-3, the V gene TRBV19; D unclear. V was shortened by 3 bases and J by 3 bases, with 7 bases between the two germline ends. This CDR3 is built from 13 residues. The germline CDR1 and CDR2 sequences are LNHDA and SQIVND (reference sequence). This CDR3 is CASSIGVTDTQYF. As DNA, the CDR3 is TGTGCCAGTAGTATCGGAGTGACAGATACGCAGTATTTT.

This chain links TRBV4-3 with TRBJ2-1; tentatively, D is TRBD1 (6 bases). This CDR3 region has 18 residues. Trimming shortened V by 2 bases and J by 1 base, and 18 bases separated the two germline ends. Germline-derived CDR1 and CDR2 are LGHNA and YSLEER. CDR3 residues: CASSQLTGTGRSYNEQFF. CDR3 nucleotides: TGCGCCAGCAGCCAACTCACAGGGACGGGCAGGTCCTACAATGAGCAGTTCTTC.

This CDR3 is CASSLAADDPYGYTF. In DNA, the CDR3 is TGTGCCAGCAGTCTAGCGGCAGACGACCCCTATGGCTACACCTTC. The rearrangement links TRBV6-1 to TRBJ1-2; D remains unclear. This CDR3 is built from 15 residues. V shed 5 bases and J shed 4 bases, with 17 bases lying between them. Per germline, CDR1 MNHNS and CDR2 SASEGT.

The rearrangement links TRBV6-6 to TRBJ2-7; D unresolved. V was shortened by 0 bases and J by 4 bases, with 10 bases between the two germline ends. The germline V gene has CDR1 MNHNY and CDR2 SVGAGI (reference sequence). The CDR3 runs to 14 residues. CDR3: CASSYSRQTYEQYF. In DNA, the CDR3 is TGTGCCAGCAGTTACTCGCGGCAGACTTACGAGCAGTACTTC.

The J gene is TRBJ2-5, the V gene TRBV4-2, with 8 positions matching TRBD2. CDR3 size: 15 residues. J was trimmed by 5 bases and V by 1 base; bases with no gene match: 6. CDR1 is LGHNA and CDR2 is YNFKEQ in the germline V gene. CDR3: CASSQVRTSSETQYF. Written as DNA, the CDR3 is TGTGCCAGCAGCCAAGTCAGGACTAGCTCTGAGACCCAGTACTTC.